These 10 T cell receptor beta chains were all obtained from the same sample, sequenced in a study of shared clonotypes between healthy human individuals. Some clones are missing from TCRdb's copy, which holds only in-frame ones; the method was immunoSEQ multiplex PCR. The table shows roughly 480,000 clones, with roughly 78% occurring only once. Sequences were obtained from PBMCs. The receptor set was obtained from a woman aged 40 to 50 in good health. Some clones in this sample may be carry-over from other donors' samples.

The V gene is TRBV10-2, the J gene TRBJ2-1; 7 bases match TRBD1. CDR3 length: 13 amino acids. The trim removed 2 bases at V and 7 bases at J, leaving 2 bases unmatched. The germline gives CDR1 WSHSY, CDR2 SAAADI. The CDR3 region is CASSEQTGNEQFF. CDR3 nucleotides: TGCGCCAGCAGTGAGCAGACAGGGAATGAGCAGTTCTTC.

The gene calls are TRBV15 and TRBJ1-2, with D possibly matching TRBD1 (5 bases). CDR3 size: 14 residues. The germline gives CDR1 LNHNV, CDR2 YYDKDF (reference sequence). V dropped 8 bases and J dropped 4 bases, with 17 bases sitting between them. CDR3 DNA sequence: TGTGCCACCGCCCGGGACGGTGGGACCTATGGCTACACCTTC. Amino acid sequence: CATARDGGTYGYTF. Complete variable domain (other parts from reference TRBV15 and TRBJ1-2): DAMVIQNPRYQVTQFGKPVTLSCSQTLNHNVMYWYQQKSSQAPKLLFHYYDKDFNNEADTPDNFQSRRPNTSFCFLDIRSPGLGDTAMYLCATARDGGTYGYTFGSGTRLTVV.

This clone was picked up a small number of times. The rearrangement links TRBV30 to TRBJ1-1; D remains unclear. V lost 2 bases, J lost 1 base, and 8 bases lay in between. Germline V gene data show CDR1 as GTSNPN and CDR2 as SVGIG (reference sequence). There are 13 residues in the CDR3. This CDR3 reads CAWSIRTNTEAFF. As DNA, the CDR3 is TGTGCCTGGAGTATCAGGACGAACACTGAAGCTTTCTTT.

Concerning this clone itself: This likely came from a read error, as a far larger clone is one base away. V gene TRBV6-4 combines with J gene TRBJ2-2, with a weak D call TRBD1 (6 bases). Germline V gene lookup returns CDR1 MRHNA and CDR2 SNTAGT. The CDR3 has 14 residues. V dropped 7 bases and J dropped 5 bases, with 14 bases sitting between them. This chain's CDR3 is CASTLRTETGELFF. The CDR3 nucleotides are TGTGCCAGCACCCTTCGGACAGAAACCGGGGAGCTGTTTTTT.

The chain combines TRBV18 with TRBJ2-3; tentative D call: TRBD2 (5 bases). CDR3 size: 14 residues. In germline, CDR1 is KGHSH, CDR2 LQKENI. V was cut by 3 bases and J by 4 bases, with 11 bases left in between. CDR3 amino acids: CASSPGKGADTQYF. The CDR3 DNA sequence: TGTGCCAGCTCACCGGGGAAGGGAGCAGATACGCAGTATTTT.

In this sample, this clone turned up once. Other DNA variants within this sample encode the same CDR3. CDR3 coding DNA: TGTGCCAGCAGCTTAGGGGGGTCGGGGGAGCTGTTTTTT. It specifies CASSLGGSGELFF. The chain combines TRBV7-2 with TRBJ2-2; D is perhaps TRBD1 or TRBD2 (5 bases each). Between the trimmed V and J ends, which lost 1 base and 8 bases, there was a span of 8 bases. Per the germline V gene, CDR1 is SGHTA and CDR2 is FQGNSA. This CDR3 comprises 13 residues.

This clone was counted a few times. The chain combines TRBV10-1 with TRBJ1-1; 7 nucleotides align to TRBD1. The CDR3 has 13 residues. Trimming took 7 bases from V and 5 from J; bases not matched to a gene: 7. Looked up from germline, CDR1 is WNHNN and CDR2 is SYGVQD (reference sequence). CDR3 protein: CASTRDRVTEAFF. The CDR3 nucleotides read TGCGCCAGCACCCGAGACAGGGTAACTGAAGCTTTCTTT.

V is TRBV10-1 and J is TRBJ2-1; 7 bases align to TRBD2. Germline CDR1 reads WNHNN; CDR2 reads SYGVQD (reference sequence). V lost 2 bases, J lost 7 bases, and 5 bases stayed unmatched. The CDR3 spans 14 residues. CDR3 nucleotides: TGCGCCAGCAGTGAGCTGAGACTAGCAAATGAGCAGTTCTTC. It encodes CASSELRLANEQFF.

This sequence joins TRBV7-2 and TRBJ2-2; 10 positions match TRBD2. CDR1 and CDR2 from the germline V gene are SGHTA and FQGNSA. J was trimmed by 6 bases and V by 2 bases; bases with no gene match: 9. This CDR3 has 17 residues. Written as DNA, the CDR3 is TGTGCCAGCAGCTTAAGCGCTAGCGGGAGATTCGCCGGGGAGCTGTTTTTT. Encoded protein: CASSLSASGRFAGELFF.

The chain is built from TRBV5-1 and TRBJ2-3; a weak D match, TRBD2 (6 bases). Germline CDR1 reads SGHRS; CDR2 reads YFSETQ. The CDR3 totals 16 residues. V was pared by 4 bases and J by 4 bases, with 19 bases between. The CDR3 nucleotides read TGCGCCAGCAGCCCATACTACATTGGCGGGGCAGATACGCAGTATTTT. It codes for CASSPYYIGGADTQYF.